This T cell receptor (beta chain) was identified during a study of blood T cells in healthy people across ages. General observations from the study: The diversity estimates, figures obtained from one million T cells, were considered underestimates. Long-lived donors had more naive CD4+ cells and higher diversity than aged donors. Unknown donor CMV status possibly confounded expanded clonotype changes.

Per the germline V gene, CDR1 is SGHTA and CDR2 is FQGNSA. This CDR3 contains 18 residues. The V and J ends lost 1 base and 7 bases respectively, with 23 bases between them. Then a second PCR, running about 6 to 11 cycles, was carried out with a sample-barcoded 5' primer and a J-beta primer mix. TCRdb redid the calling of the 5' RACE reads with MiXCR, one entry per CDR3 protein. Among 1.5 million to 2 million distinct CDR3 sequences listed, roughly 52% were seen once. Worth noting for this clonotype: What it recognizes is unknown.

Each sample had at least 6 million PBMCs isolated. The sequence came from a middle-aged woman in good health. The chain is built from TRBV7-2 and TRBJ2-1; TRBD2 might be the D (6 bases). The sequenced sample consisted of blood. The CDR3 loop is CASSLGPLLGIGRNEQFF. The CDR3 bases are TGTGCCAGCAGCTTAGGTCCCCTTTTAGGGATAGGGAGGAATGAGCAGTTCTTC.